This T cell receptor beta chain was identified during a study of CD8+ T cells in alopecia areata. For the study at large: Treated patients received oral tofacitinib, 5 to 10 mg twice daily. General study results and limits: Higher clonality and more expanded CD8+ clones appeared in lesional than normal scalp. Besides other cells, scalp samples also yield sequences of resident alphabeta T cells from normal skin.

Alopecia areata patients gave lesional scalp punch biopsies and peripheral blood samples. RNA extraction and reverse transcription yielded cDNA as sequencing template. TCRdb's copy holds only in-frame clones and misses some; the assay was immunoSEQ multiplex PCR. Of more than 110,000 clones listed, around three fifths are singletons. Germline V gives CDR1 WSHSY, CDR2 SAAADI. CDR3 size: 11 residues. V was cut by 6 bases and J by 4 bases, with 5 bases left in between. A remark on this clone: The antigen remains unidentified.

The source was CD4+ T cells sorted from blood, collected at week 0. The sequence was collected from a human donor with alopecia areata. The rearrangement links TRBV10-2 to TRBJ2-3; D unresolved. The CDR3 loop reads CASRGSDTQYF. For the CDR3, the DNA is TGCGCCAGCAGGGGATCAGATACGCAGTATTTT.